This TCR beta chain emerged from a study of blood T cell repertoires in COVID-19. Study-level information: The United States, Italy and Spain were the sources of the acute and convalescent COVID-19 samples.

Libraries were prepared by immunoSEQ multiplex PCR; TCRdb keeps only in-frame clonotypes and omits some of them. The data contain about 82,000 clones, roughly 78% of them singletons. Seattle patients were enrolled while actively infected and followed longitudinally. After removal of 4 bases from V and 1 base from J, the junction contained 5 bases not matched to a gene. CDR3 length: 15 residues. Germline V CDR1 and CDR2: SGDLS, YYNGEE. The gene calls are TRBV9 and TRBJ1-5, with 7 bases that match TRBD1. The clonotype was recovered from a man aged 60 to 69 with COVID-19, enrolled during active disease. The sequenced sample consisted of peripheral blood. The CDR3 nucleotides read TGTGCCAGCAGCCCCACAGGGGACAGCAATCAGCCCCAGCATTTT. This sequence encodes CASSPTGDSNQPQHF.